This TCR beta chain was obtained from a study of early T cells in non-severe SARS-CoV-2 infection. Across the whole study: The sequenced material was bulk RNA from unsorted whole blood, and its chains were unpaired.

This clonotype was observed a few times. Antigen unknown. Trimming pared 2 bases from V and 3 bases from J, leaving 14 bases between. The germline V gene has CDR1 SGHTA and CDR2 FQGNSA. The CDR3 has 15 residues. Study conclusions and caveats: VDJdb-based matching was biased toward anti-spike CD8 responses and missed private and CD4 specificities.

Tagging with unique molecular identifiers was applied to individual cDNA molecules. Each CDR3 protein gets one entry after TCRdb re-called the 5' RACE reads with MiXCR. The sample shows approximately 84,000 distinct CDR3 sequences, 14% to 15% of them seen only once. This TCR derives from an adult who was a healthcare worker with PCR-confirmed SARS-CoV-2 infection or an uninfected control (not recorded which). The rearrangement links TRBV7-2 to TRBJ2-7, with D possibly being TRBD1 (5 bases). Sequenced material: whole blood. Written as DNA, the CDR3 is TGTGCCAGCAGCTTAATTGCAGGGCCCTACTACGAGCAGTACTTC. Translated, it gives CASSLIAGPYYEQYF.